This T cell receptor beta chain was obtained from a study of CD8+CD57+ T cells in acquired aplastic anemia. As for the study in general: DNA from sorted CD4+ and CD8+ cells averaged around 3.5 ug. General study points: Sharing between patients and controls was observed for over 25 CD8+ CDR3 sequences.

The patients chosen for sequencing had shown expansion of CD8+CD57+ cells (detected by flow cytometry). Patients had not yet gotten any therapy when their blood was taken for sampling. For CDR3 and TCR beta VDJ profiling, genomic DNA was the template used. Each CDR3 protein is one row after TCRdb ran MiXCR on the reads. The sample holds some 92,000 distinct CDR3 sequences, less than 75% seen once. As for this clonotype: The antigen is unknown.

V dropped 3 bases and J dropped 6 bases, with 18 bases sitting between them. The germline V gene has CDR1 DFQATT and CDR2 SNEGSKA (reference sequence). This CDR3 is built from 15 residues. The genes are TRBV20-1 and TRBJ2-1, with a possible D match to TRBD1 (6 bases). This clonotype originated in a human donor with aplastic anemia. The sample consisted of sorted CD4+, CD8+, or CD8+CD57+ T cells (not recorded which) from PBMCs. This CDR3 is CSASLRGTPPNEQFF. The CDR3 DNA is TGCAGTGCTAGTCTGAGGGGGACCCCCCCCAATGAGCAGTTCTTC.